This TCR beta chain was identified during a study of shared clonotypes between healthy human individuals (dated by TCRdb to the early 2020s). About the full investigation: The cohort comprised two women and a few men aged 18 to 49 years. For each donor, CD4 naive and CD4 memory were each given three plates, CD8 naive was given two plates, and CD8 memory was given one plate. To estimate repertoire size and how much clonotype sharing occurs between individuals, the study deeply sequenced the blood TCR repertoires of 5 or 6 healthy adults. To increase sequencing depth and limit assay-specific biases, different laboratories used diverse techniques to prepare libraries and sequence TCR repertoires. Between about 0.8 and 9 billion PBMCs per donor were obtained by leukapheresis. Findings and caveats that apply to the study as a whole: Higher generation probabilities were observed for clonotypes shared by all four sorted-subset donors than for non-shared clonotypes. Even with the large sequencing depth, rarefaction of the sorted-subset datasets indicated that sequencing was incomplete. Larger estimated clonotype richness was generally found for naive subsets than for memory subsets. The genetic and exposure-history diversity represented was limited by the small number of donors. About 5% of naive CD4, around 3.5% of naive CD8, around 2.3% of memory CD4, and roughly 0.4% of memory CD8 clonotypes were shared across several donors. Based on pairwise subsampling, the degree of clonotype sharing among donors was expected to be affected by sequencing depth. Sampling was restricted to blood, and TCR repertoires in tissues likely differ from the TCR repertoires found in blood.

About this clone itself: Its specific antigen is unknown. The sample holds no much larger clone one base away, and base qualities are not on file.

The germline V gene encodes CDR1 LNHDA and CDR2 SQIVND (reference sequence). Trimming accounts for 5 bases at V and 1 base at J, while the number of junction bases matched to no gene is 6. The CDR3 measures 16 amino acids from cysteine to phenylalanine. Left in the record is the CDR3 DNA by itself, 48 bases read in frame from the first base. The donors were healthy, HIV-negative adults who had no recently reported acute infections or vaccinations. Only Caucasian adults living in Nashville, Tennessee, USA were represented among the donors. Magnetic negative selection was used to enrich CD4+ T cells, after which naive cells were positively selected on CD45RA and the negative fraction became the memory subset. Blood was collected by leukapheresis, and PBMCs were isolated by Ficoll-Histopaque density gradient centrifugation and then cryopreserved in liquid nitrogen vapor phase. Analytical flow cytometry was used to check the purity and quantity of every magnetically sorted T cell population. Genomic DNA was isolated from every sorted fraction and measured by UV absorbance on a Nanodrop 2000c.

Using the deep immunoSEQ assay, TCR CDR3 regions were amplified from genomic DNA by multiplex PCR. Extracted genomic DNA from each cell subset was spread evenly across all wells of several immunoSEQ 96-well plates, with each plate serving as a replicate. For sorted subsets, each replicate PCR was loaded with about 200 ng genomic DNA, equivalent to roughly 30,000 T cell genomes. The purified libraries were quantified using a Qubit 3.0 fluorometer, sized with a Bioanalyzer 2100, and then quantified again using the KAPA Library Quantification kit. Every immunoSEQ 96-well plate was sequenced on a separate single-read 150-cycle Illumina NextSeq 550 flow cell. Regarding the original processing steps: Because only junctional sequences without quality scores were contained in the immunoSEQ output, filtering matching that applied to full-length reads could not be performed. Sequences were annotated with PyIR, a Python wrapper for IgBLAST v1.9, and V/J genes and CDR3 were assigned using IMGT germline references. Reads were removed for weak V/J assignments (E-value above 1e-6), missing CDR3, stop codons, out-of-frame junctions, or ambiguous translated residues. V3J clonotypes were defined as sequences sharing the same inferred V gene, J gene, and CDR3 amino acid sequence. Percentage overlap between repertoires was computed as shared unique clonotypes divided by the size of the smaller repertoire. Repertoire richness was assessed with RTK rarefaction, the Chao1 estimator, and Recon v2.1 estimates of unobserved clonotypes. Generation probabilities were computed with OLGA for all TCRbeta clonotypes obtained by the gDNA method from four donors. TCRdb retrieved this table from immuneACCESS and kept in-frame rearrangements only. Not all clones are present; in checked studies, unresolved V genes account for under half, and no reason is known for the remainder. V, J and clone size are taken as reported in that table, and D and trimming were inferred from the DNA itself. Recorded for this sample are roughly 500,000 clones; around 95% of them occurred a single time. The ten biggest clones cover 0.055% to 0.075% of the sample.

The sample was naive CD4+ T cells sorted from blood. In the paper's terms, the cell subset or site label means: CD45RA+ positively selected. This receptor was identified in a woman in her 30s in good health. The sequence links TRBV19 to TRBJ2-1; 9 bases in the middle match TRBD2. Here the CDR3 is given as CASSRASGKSYNEQFF. Read as DNA, the sequence is TGTGCCAGTAGTCGTGCTAGCGGGAAATCCTACAATGAGCAGTTCTTC.